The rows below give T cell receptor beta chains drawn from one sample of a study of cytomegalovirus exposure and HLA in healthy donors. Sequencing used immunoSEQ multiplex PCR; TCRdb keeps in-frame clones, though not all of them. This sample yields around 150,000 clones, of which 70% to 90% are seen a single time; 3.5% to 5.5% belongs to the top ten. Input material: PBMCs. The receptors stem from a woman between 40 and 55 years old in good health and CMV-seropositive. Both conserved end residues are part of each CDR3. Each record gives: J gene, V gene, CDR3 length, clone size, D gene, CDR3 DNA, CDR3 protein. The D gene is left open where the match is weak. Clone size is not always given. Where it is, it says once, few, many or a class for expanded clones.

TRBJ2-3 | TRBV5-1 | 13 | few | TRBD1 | TGCGCCAGCAGCTTGGTGGGACAGCAGACGCAGTATTTT | CASSLVGQQTQYF
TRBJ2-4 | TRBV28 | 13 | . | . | TGTGCCAGCAGTCCCCCGGGTTTTCACATTCAGTACTTC | CASSPPGFHIQYF
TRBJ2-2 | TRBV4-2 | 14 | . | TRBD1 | TGTGCCAGCAGCCTCGACAGGGGAGTTGGGGAGCTGTTTTTT | CASSLDRGVGELFF
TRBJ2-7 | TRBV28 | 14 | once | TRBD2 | TGTGCCAGCAGTGACGGGACTAGGGGCTACGAGCAGTACTTC | CASSDGTRGYEQYF
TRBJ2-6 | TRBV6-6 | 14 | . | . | TGTGCCAGCAGTCAGGCAGGTTCTGCCAACGTCCTGACTTTC | CASSQAGSANVLTF
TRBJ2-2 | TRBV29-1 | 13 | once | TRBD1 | TGCAGCGTAGAGGGACAGTACACCGGGGAGCTGTTTTTT | CSVEGQYTGELFF
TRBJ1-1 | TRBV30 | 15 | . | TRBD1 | TGTGCCTGGAGGTGGGAGACAGGGGGAGGCACTGAAGCTTTCTTT | CAWRWETGGGTEAFF
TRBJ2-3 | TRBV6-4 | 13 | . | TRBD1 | TGTGCCAGCAGTGACGTTGGGACAGGGACGCAGTATTTT | CASSDVGTGTQYF
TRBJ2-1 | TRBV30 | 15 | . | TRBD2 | TGTGCCTGGAGTGTACCCAGCGGGGGGGCCTGGGAGCAGTTCTTC | CAWSVPSGGAWEQFF
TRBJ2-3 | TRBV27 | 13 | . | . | TGTGCCAGCAGCCGGTGGGGGCGGGATACGCAGTATTTT | CASSRWGRDTQYF
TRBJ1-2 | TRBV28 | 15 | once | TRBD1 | TGTGCCAGCGGATCTCGGAGGACAGGGGGCTATGGCTACACCTTC | CASGSRRTGGYGYTF
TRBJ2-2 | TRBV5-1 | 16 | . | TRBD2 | TGCGCCAGCACCCAACCGGGACTAGAACTGACCGGGGAGCTGTTTTTT | CASTQPGLELTGELFF
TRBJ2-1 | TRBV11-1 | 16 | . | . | TGTGCCAGCAGTCTTCGAGCGGACAGCTCCTACAATGAGCAGTTCTTC | CASSLRADSSYNEQFF
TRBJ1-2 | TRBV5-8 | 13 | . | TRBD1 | TGTGCCAGCAGCTTTAAACAGGGGGACGGCTACACCTTC | CASSFKQGDGYTF
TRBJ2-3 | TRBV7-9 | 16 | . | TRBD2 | TGTGCCAGCAGCTTAGCGGCTAGCGGGAGTGGGGATACGCAGTATTTT | CASSLAASGSGDTQYF
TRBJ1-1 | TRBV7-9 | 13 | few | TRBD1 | TGTGCCAGCAGCCAAGACAGGGATACTGAAGCTTTCTTT | CASSQDRDTEAFF
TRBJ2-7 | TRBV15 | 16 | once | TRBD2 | TGTGCCACCAGCGCAGAGCAACTAGCGGGGTCCTACGAGCAGTACTTC | CATSAEQLAGSYEQYF
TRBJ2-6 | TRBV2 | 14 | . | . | TGTGCCAGCAGTCTAGACTCTGGGGCCAACGTCCTGACTTTC | CASSLDSGANVLTF
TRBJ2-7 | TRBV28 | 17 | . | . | TGTGCCAGCAGTTTAGTCCTTTCACAGGGCCCCTCCTACGAGCAGTACTTC | CASSLVLSQGPSYEQYF
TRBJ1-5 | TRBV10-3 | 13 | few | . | TGTGCCATCAGTGCGAGGGAGAGTCAGCCCCAGCATTTT | CAISARESQPQHF
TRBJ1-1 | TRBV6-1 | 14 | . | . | TGTGCCAGCAGTGAAGGGCAGGGCGGAACTGAAGCTTTCTTT | CASSEGQGGTEAFF
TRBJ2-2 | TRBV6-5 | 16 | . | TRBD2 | TGTGCCAGCAGTTACGCAGCGGGAGGATCCACCGGGGGGCTGTTTTTT | CASSYAAGGSTGGLFF
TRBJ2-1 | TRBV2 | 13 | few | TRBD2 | TGTGCCAGCAATAAGCGGGAGATCGATGAGCAGTTCTTC | CASNKREIDEQFF
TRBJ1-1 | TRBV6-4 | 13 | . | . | TGTGCCAGCAGTGCAGACAGGAACACTGAAGCTTTCTTT | CASSADRNTEAFF
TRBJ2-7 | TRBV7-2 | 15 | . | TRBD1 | TGTGCCAGCAGCTCCGCCGGGACAGGGTCGAACGAGCAGTACTTC | CASSSAGTGSNEQYF
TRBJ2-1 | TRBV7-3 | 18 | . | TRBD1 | TGTGCCAGCAGCTTTGGGACAGGGGTGGGCAGGGCCTACAATGAGCAGTTCTTC | CASSFGTGVGRAYNEQFF
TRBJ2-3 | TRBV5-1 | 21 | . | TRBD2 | TGCGCCAGCAGCCCACTCCTAGCGGGGGCCTATCATTCTGCTCGCACAGATACGCAGTATTTT | CASSPLLAGAYHSARTDTQYF
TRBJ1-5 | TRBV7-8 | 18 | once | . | TGTGCCAGCAGCTTAACGGGATGGGCCAAAGTTGGCAATCAGCCCCAGCATTTT | CASSLTGWAKVGNQPQHF
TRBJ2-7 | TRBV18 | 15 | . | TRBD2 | TGTGCCAGCTCACCCGGGACTAGCGCAAACTACGAGCAGTACTTC | CASSPGTSANYEQYF
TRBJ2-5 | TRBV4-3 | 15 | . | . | TGCGCCAGCAGCCAAGAGGCGGGGATCCCATTCGGCCAGTACTTC | CASSQEAGIPFGQYF
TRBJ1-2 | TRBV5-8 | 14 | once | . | TGTGCCAGCAGCCCCTGGGAACAGGCCTATGGCTACACCTTC | CASSPWEQAYGYTF
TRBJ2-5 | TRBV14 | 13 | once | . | TGTGCCAGCAGCCCCGGAGAGGGAGAGACCCAGTACTTC | CASSPGEGETQYF
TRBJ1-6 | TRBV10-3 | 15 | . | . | TGTGCCATCACCGACCAGGGTATGAGTAATTCACCCCTCCACTTT | CAITDQGMSNSPLHF
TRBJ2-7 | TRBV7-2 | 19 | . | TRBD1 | TGTGCCAGCAGCTTAGCCCTCCGGGACAGGGGGAAAAGGGTGTACGAGCAGTACTTC | CASSLALRDRGKRVYEQYF
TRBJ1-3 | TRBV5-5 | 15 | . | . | TGTGCCAGCAGCTTGGACCTGTATAGTGGAAACACCATATATTTT | CASSLDLYSGNTIYF
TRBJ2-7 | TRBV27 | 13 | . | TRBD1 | TGTGCCAGCACCTGGACAGGGAAGAACGAGCAGTACTTC | CASTWTGKNEQYF
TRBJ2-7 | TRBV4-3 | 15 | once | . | TGCGCCAGCAGTCAAGATGTGGGGGGATACTACGAGCAGTACTTC | CASSQDVGGYYEQYF
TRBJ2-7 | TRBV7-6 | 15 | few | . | TGTGCCAGCAGCCCCACCATCCTGGCCTCTGGCGAGCAGTACTTC | CASSPTILASGEQYF
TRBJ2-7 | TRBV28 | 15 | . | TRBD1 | TGTGCCACCGCGAGGGACAGGATGGAATCCTACGAGCAGTACTTC | CATARDRMESYEQYF
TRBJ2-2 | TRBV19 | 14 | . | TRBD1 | TGTGCCGCTGGGACAGGGTCTTTTACCGGGGAGCTGTTTTTT | CAAGTGSFTGELFF
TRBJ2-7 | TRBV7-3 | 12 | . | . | TGTGCCAGCGGGGGGGCATCTGGCGAGCAGTACTTC | CASGGASGEQYF
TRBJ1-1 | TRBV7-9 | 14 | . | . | TGTGCCAGCAGCTCCCAGGGGCTGAACACTGAAGCTTTCTTT | CASSSQGLNTEAFF
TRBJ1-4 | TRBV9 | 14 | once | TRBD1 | TGTGCCAGCGCCCGGGACAGGGATGAAGAAAAACTGTTTTTT | CASARDRDEEKLFF
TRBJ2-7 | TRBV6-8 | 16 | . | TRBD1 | TGTGCCAGCAGTACTCCCATGGACAGGGGGTTCTACGAGCAGTACTTC | CASSTPMDRGFYEQYF
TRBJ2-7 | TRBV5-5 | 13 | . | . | TGTGCCAGCAGCTTGGTGTCCGGCTACGAGCAGTACTTC | CASSLVSGYEQYF
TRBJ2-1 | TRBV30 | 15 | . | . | TGTGCCTGGAGTCCCTTCGCGGGGTTTGGTAATGAGCAGTTCTTC | CAWSPFAGFGNEQFF
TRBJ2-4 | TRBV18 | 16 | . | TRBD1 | TGTGCCAGCTCACCACTCCCGGGACAGGGGGAAAACATTCAGTACTTC | CASSPLPGQGENIQYF
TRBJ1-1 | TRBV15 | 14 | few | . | TGTGCCACCAGCAGAGACAGGTTAAACACTGAAGCTTTCTTT | CATSRDRLNTEAFF
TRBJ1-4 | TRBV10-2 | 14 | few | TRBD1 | TGCGCCAGCAAGCGCGGGACAGGGGATGAAAAACTGTTTTTT | CASKRGTGDEKLFF
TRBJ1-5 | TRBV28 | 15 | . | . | TGTGCCAGCAGCCAATTACTTCGACAATTCCAGCCCCAGCATTTT | CASSQLLRQFQPQHF
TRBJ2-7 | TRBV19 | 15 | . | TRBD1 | TGTGCCAGTAGTATTCCCGGGACAGGGGCCTACGAGCAGTACTTC | CASSIPGTGAYEQYF
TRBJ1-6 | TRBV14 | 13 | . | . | TGTGCCAGCAGCCAGGTATCGGGTTCACCCCTCCACTTT | CASSQVSGSPLHF
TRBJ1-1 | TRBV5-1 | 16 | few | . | TGCGCCAGCAGCTTGAACCTACAGGGAGTAGGGACTGAAGCTTTCTTT | CASSLNLQGVGTEAFF